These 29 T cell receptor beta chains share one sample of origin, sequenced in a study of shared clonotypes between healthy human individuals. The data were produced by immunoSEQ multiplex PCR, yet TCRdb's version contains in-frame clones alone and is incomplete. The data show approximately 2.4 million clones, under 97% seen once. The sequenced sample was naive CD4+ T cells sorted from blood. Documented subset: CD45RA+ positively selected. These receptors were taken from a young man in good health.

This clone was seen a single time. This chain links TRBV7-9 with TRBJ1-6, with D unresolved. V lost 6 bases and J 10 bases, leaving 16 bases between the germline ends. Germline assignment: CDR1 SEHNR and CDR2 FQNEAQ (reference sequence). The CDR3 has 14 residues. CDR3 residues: CASRLRQELSPLHF. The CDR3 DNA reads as TGTGCCAGCAGACTAAGGCAGGAGTTATCACCCCTCCACTTT.

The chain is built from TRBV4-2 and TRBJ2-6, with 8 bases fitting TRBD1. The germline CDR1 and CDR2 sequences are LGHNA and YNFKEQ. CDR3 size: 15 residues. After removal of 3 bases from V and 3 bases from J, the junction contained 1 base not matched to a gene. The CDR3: CASSQDRVGANVLTF. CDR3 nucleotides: TGTGCCAGCAGCCAGGACAGGGTTGGGGCCAACGTCCTGACTTTC.

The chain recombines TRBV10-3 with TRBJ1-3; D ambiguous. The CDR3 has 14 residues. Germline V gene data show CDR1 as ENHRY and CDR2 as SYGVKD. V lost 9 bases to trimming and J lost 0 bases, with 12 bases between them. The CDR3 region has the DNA TGTGCCATTCTCCCAGACCTCTCTGGAAACACCATATATTTT. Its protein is CAILPDLSGNTIYF.

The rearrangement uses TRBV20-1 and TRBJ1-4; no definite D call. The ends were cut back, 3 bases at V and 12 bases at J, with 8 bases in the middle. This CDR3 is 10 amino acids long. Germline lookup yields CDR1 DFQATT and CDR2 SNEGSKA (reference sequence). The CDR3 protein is CSARRVELFF. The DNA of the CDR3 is TGCAGTGCTAGGCGAGTAGAACTGTTTTTT.

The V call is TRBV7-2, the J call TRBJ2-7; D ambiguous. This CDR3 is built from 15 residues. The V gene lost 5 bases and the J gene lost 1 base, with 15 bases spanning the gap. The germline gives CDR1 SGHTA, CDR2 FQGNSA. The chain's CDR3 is CASSERHVLSYEQYF. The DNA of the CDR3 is TGTGCCAGCAGCGAACGTCACGTTCTGTCCTACGAGCAGTACTTC.

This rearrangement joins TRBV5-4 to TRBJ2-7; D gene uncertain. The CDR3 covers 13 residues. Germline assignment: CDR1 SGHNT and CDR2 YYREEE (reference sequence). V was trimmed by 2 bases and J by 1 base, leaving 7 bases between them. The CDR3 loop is CASSLEWSYEQYF. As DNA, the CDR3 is TGTGCCAGCAGCTTAGAGTGGTCCTACGAGCAGTACTTC.

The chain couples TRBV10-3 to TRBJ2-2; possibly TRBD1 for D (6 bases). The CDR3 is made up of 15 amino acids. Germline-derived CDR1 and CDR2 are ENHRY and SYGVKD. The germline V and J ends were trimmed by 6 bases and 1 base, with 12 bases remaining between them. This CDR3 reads CAIRDKTGNTGELFF. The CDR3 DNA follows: TGTGCCATCAGGGACAAGACAGGGAACACCGGGGAGCTGTTTTTT.

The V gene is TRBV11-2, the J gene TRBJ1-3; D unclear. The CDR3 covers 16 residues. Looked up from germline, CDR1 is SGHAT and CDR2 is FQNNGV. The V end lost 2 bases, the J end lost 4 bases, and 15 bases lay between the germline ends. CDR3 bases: TGTGCCAGCAGCTTACCGGGCTCCAGAGCCGGAAACACCATATATTTT. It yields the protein CASSLPGSRAGNTIYF.

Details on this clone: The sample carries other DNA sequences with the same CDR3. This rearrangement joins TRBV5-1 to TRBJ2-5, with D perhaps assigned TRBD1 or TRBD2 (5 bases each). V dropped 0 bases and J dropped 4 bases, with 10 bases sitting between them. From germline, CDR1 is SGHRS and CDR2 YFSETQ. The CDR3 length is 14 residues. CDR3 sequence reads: CASSLGTRGETQYF. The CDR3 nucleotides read TGCGCCAGCAGCTTGGGAACTAGGGGAGAGACCCAGTACTTC.

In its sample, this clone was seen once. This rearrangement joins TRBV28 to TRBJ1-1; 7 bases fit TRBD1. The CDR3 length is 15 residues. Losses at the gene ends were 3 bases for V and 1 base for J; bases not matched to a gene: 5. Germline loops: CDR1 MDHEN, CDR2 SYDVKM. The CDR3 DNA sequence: TGTGCCAGCAGTTTTTCGGCAGGGGGGAACACTGAAGCTTTCTTT. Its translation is CASSFSAGGNTEAFF. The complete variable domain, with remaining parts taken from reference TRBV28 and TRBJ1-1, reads DVKVTQSSRYLVKRTGEKVFLECVQDMDHENMFWYRQDPGLGLRLIYFSYDVKMKEKGDIPEGYSVSREKKERFSLILESASTNQTSMYLCASSFSAGGNTEAFFGQGTRLTVV.

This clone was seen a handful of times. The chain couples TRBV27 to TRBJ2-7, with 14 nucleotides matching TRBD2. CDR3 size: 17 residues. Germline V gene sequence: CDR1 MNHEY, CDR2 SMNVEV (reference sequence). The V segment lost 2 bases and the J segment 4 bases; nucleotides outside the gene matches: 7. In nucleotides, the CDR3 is TGTGCCAGCAGTTTAGGCCCCGGGACTAGCGGGGGTTACGAGCAGTACTTC. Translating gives CASSLGPGTSGGYEQYF.

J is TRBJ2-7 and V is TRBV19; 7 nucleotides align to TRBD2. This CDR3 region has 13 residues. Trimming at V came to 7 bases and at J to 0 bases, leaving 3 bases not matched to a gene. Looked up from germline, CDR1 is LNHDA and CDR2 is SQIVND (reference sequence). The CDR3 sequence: CASTAGDSYEQYF. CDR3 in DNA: TGTGCCAGTACCGCGGGGGACTCCTACGAGCAGTACTTC.

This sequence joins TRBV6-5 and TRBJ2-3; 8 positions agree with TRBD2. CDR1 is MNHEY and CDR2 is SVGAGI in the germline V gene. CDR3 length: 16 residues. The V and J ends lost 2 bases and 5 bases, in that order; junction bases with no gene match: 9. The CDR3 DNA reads TGTGCCAGCAGTTACACTGTGACGGGGGGGCAAGATACGCAGTATTTT. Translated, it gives CASSYTVTGGQDTQYF.

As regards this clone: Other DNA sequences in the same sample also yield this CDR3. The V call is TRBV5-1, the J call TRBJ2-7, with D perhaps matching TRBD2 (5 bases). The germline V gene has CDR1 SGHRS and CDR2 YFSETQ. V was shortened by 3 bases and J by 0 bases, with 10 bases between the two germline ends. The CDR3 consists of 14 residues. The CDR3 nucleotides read TGCGCCAGCAGCTCCGTGGGGAGCTCCTACGAGCAGTACTTC. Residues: CASSSVGSSYEQYF.

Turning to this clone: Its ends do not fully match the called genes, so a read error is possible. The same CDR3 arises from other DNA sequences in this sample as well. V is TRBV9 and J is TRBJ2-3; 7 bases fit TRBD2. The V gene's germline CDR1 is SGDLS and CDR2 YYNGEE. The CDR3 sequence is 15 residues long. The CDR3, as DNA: TGTGCCAGCAGTGTAGCGGGTGCTAGCACAGATACGCAGTATTTT. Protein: CASSVAGASTDTQYF. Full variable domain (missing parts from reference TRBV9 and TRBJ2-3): DSGVTQTPKHLITATGQRVTLRCSPRSGDLSVYWYQQSLDQGLQFLIQYYNGEERAKGNILERFSAQQFPDLHSELNLSSLELGDSALYFCASSVAGASTDTQYFGPGTRLTVL.

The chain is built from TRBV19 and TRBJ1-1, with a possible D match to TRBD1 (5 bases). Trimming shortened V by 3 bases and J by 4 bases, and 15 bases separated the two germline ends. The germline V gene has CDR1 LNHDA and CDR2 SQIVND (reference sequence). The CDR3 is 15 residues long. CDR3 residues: CASSMVPGEGTEAFF. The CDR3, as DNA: TGTGCCAGTAGTATGGTACCGGGGGAAGGCACTGAAGCTTTCTTT.

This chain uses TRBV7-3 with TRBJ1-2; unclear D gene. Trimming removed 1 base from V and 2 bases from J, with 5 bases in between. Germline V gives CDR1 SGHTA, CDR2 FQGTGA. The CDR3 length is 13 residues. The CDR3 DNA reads TGTGCCAGCAGCTTAAAACTGAACTATGGCTACACCTTC. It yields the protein CASSLKLNYGYTF.

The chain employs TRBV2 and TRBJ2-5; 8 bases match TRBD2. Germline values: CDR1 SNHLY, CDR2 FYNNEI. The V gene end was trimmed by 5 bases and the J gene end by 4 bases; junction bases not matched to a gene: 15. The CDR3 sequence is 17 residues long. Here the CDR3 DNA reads TGTGCCAGCAGTACCTTTCTCGGAGCGGGAGACGCAGAGACCCAGTACTTC. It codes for CASSTFLGAGDAETQYF. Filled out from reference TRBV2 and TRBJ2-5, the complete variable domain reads EPEVTQTPSHQVTQMGQEVILRCVPISNHLYFYWYRQILGQKVEFLVSFYNNEISEKSEIFDDQFSVERPDGSNFTLKIRSTKLEDSAMYFCASSTFLGAGDAETQYFGPGTRLLVL.

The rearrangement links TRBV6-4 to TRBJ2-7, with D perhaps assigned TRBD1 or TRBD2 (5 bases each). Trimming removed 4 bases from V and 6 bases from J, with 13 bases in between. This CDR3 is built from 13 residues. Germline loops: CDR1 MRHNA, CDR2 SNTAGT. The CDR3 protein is CASSAAPGSEQYF. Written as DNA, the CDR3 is TGTGCCAGCAGTGCCGCACCAGGGAGCGAGCAGTACTTC.

In DNA, the CDR3 is TGTGCCAGCAGCTCTAGACCTTTGGGGGCCTCCACAGATACGCAGTATTTT. Residues: CASSSRPLGASTDTQYF. This sequence joins TRBV7-6 and TRBJ2-3; weak D call: TRBD1 (6 bases). Germline values: CDR1 SGHVS, CDR2 FNYEAQ. Trimming took off 4 bases at V and 2 bases at J, with 19 bases between the two ends. The CDR3 consists of 17 residues.

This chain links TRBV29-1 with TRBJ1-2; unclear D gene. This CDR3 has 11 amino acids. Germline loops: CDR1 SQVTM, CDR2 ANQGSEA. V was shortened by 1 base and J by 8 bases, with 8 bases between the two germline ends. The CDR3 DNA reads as TGCAGCGTTGAAGGGCCGGGAGGCTACACCTTC. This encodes CSVEGPGGYTF.

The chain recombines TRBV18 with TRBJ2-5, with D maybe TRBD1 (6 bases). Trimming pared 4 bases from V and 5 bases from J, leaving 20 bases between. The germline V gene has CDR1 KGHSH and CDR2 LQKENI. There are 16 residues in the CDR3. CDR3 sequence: CASSLRQDLLGETQYF. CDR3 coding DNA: TGTGCCAGCTCACTTAGACAGGACCTCTTGGGGGAGACCCAGTACTTC.

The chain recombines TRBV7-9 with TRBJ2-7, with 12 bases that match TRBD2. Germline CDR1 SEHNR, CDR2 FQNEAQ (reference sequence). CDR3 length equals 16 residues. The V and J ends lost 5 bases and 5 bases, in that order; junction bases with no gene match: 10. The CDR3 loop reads CASSPRLAGALDEQYF. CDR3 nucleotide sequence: TGTGCCAGCAGCCCCAGACTAGCGGGAGCGTTAGACGAGCAGTACTTC. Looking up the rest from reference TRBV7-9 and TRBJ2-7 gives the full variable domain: DTGVSQNPRHKITKRGQNVTFRCDPISEHNRLYWYRQTLGQGPEFLTYFQNEAQLEKSRLLSDRFSAERPKGSFSTLEIQRTEQGDSAMYLCASSPRLAGALDEQYFGPGTRLTVT.

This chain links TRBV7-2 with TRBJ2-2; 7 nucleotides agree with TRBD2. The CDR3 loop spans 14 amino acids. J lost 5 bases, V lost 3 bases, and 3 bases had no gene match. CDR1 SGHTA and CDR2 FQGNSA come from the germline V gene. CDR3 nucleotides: TGTGCCAGCAGCTTGAAGGGAGGGACCGGGGAGCTGTTTTTT. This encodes CASSLKGGTGELFF.

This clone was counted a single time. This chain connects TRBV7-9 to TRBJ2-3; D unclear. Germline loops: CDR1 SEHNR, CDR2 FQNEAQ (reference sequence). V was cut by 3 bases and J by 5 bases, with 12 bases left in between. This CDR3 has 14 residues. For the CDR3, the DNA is TGTGCCAGCAGCTTGAGTATGTCGGTAGATACGCAGTATTTT. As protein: CASSLSMSVDTQYF. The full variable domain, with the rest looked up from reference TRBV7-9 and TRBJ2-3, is DTGVSQNPRHKITKRGQNVTFRCDPISEHNRLYWYRQTLGQGPEFLTYFQNEAQLEKSRLLSDRFSAERPKGSFSTLEIQRTEQGDSAMYLCASSLSMSVDTQYFGPGTRLTVL.

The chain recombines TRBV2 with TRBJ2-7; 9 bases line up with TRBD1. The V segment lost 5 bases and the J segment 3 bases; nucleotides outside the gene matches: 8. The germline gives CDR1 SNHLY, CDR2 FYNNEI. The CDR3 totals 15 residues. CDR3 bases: TGTGCCAGCAGTCGGCCGGGACAGGGAATCTACGAGCAGTACTTC. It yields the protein CASSRPGQGIYEQYF.

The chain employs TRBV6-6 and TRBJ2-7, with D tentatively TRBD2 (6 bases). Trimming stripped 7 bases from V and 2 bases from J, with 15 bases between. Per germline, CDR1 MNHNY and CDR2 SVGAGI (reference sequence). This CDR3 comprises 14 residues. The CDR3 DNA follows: TGTGCCAGCACCATTTCGGGCGGGACCTACGAGCAGTACTTC. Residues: CASTISGGTYEQYF.

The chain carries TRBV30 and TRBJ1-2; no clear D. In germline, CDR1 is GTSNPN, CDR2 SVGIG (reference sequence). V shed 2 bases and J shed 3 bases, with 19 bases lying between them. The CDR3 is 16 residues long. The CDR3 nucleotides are TGTGCCTGGAGTCTCCGCTCTGCAGTTACTCACTATGGCTACACCTTC. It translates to CAWSLRSAVTHYGYTF.

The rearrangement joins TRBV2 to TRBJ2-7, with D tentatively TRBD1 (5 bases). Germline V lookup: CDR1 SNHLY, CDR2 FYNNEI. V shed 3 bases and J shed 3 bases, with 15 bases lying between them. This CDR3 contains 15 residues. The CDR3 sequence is CASSESQGRFYEQYF. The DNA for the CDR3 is TGTGCCAGCAGTGAGTCTCAGGGTCGCTTCTACGAGCAGTACTTC.